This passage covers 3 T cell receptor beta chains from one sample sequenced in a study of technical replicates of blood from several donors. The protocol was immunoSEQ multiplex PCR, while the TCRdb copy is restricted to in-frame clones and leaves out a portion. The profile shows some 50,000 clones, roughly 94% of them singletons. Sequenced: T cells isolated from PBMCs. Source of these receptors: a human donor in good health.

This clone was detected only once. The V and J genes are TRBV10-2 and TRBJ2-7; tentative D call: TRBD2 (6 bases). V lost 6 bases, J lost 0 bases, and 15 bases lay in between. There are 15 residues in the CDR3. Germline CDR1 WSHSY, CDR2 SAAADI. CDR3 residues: CASSPTAGGSYEQYF. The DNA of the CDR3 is TGCGCCAGCAGCCCGACGGCCGGGGGCTCCTACGAGCAGTACTTC.

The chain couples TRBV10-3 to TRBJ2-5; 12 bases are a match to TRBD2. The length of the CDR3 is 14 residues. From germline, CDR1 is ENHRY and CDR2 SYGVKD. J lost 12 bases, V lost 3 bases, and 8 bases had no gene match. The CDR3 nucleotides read TGTGCCATCAGTGACCCAGGACTAGCGGGGTCGGAGTACTTC. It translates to CAISDPGLAGSEYF.

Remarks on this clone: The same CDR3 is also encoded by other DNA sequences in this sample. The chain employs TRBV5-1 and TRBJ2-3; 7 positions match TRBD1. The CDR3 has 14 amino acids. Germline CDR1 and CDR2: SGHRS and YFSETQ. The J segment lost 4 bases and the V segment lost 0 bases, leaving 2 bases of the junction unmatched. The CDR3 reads CASSLGQGADTQYF. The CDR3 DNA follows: TGCGCCAGCAGCTTGGGGCAGGGGGCAGATACGCAGTATTTT.